This T cell receptor beta chain stems from a study of Ad26.COV2.S vaccination and SARS-CoV-2 variants. Study-level points and caveats: Recipients of either vaccine or placebo displayed similar breadth of non-spike TCRs.

The treatment was: some 19 received Ad26.COV2.S at low or high dose, single or two shots; 5 received placebo; per-sample allocation not given. Following the first vaccine or placebo injection, samples were taken on day 63. Germline lookup yields CDR1 SEHNR and CDR2 FQNEAQ (reference sequence). The CDR3 loop spans 15 amino acids. Losses at the gene ends were 4 bases for V and 0 bases for J; bases not matched to a gene: 4. Method: immunoSEQ multiplex PCR; TCRdb's copy keeps in-frame clones and lacks some. In the table there are approximately 300,000 clones, around 81% of which are singletons. Concerning this clone itself: Antigen specificity is unknown.

The V and J genes are TRBV7-9 and TRBJ1-1; 8 bases are a match to TRBD1. This sequence originates from a person aged 18 to 59 who received the Ad26.COV2.S COVID-19 vaccine or a placebo. The starting material was peripheral blood, obtained in a trial of Ad26.COV2.S vaccine versus placebo. CDR3 coding DNA: TGTGCCAGCAGCTACGGACAGGGCCTGAACACTGAAGCTTTCTTT. This codes for CASSYGQGLNTEAFF. Full variable domain (rest looked up from reference TRBV7-9 and TRBJ1-1): DTGVSQNPRHKITKRGQNVTFRCDPISEHNRLYWYRQTLGQGPEFLTYFQNEAQLEKSRLLSDRFSAERPKGSFSTLEIQRTEQGDSAMYLCASSYGQGLNTEAFFGQGTRLTVV.